Sequencing of this TCR beta chain was carried out in a study of blood T cell repertoires in COVID-19 (dated by TCRdb to 2018 to 2020). In the study overall: Samples covering the acute and convalescent phases of COVID-19 were provided by collaborators in the United States, Italy and Spain. The material from the prospective study consisted of cDNA or gDNA derived from T cells, B-cell-depleted T cells, or PBMCs. Deeply sampled blood TCRbeta repertoires from subjects exposed to, actively infected with, or recovered from COVID-19 were included in the dataset. The repertoires were made available in a free public database intended to serve as a resource for research on the immune response to SARS-CoV-2. Samples were obtained from the ongoing ImmuneRACE study (first 160 participants) and from over 1,000 subjects provided by 6 global collaborators. Nearly every sample came with metadata listing a de-identified subject ID, COVID-19 status, age in years and sex. Where available, HLA class I and class II types were obtained from metadata supplied by the sample provider rather than from assay-based typing.

The germline V gene sets CDR1 to SGHRS and CDR2 to YFSETQ. The junction shows trimming of 4 bases on V and 5 bases on J, plus 4 bases between the germline ends. Including the terminal cysteine and phenylalanine, the CDR3 comprises 11 residues. CDR3 DNA only is kept here, 33 bases in frame from base 1. What the research found in general, with its limitations: How much clinical and demographic metadata was included differed by source and by participant, and the metadata was provided uncurated.

Collaborating institutions collected whole blood in K2EDTA tubes following their own protocols. For TCRbeta analysis, collaborators shipped samples in one of three forms: frozen whole blood, isolated PBMCs, or DNA extracted from either of those sample types. TCRbeta CDR3 regions were amplified from genomic DNA using the immunoSEQ Assay, a bias-controlled multiplex PCR. Regarding the original processing steps: Nucleated cell counts per sample were estimated from amplification of reference gene primers within the assay. To quantify the absolute abundance of each unique TCRbeta CDR3 rearrangement, sequence reads were collapsed and filtered. For each sample, productive Simpson clonality was calculated as the square root of Simpson's diversity index across productive rearrangements. The immuneACCESS repertoire file appears here via TCRdb, limited to in-frame rearrangements. These files lack a portion of the clones; in checked studies, under half of the deficit traces to unresolved V genes, and the cause of the others is not known. That table gives V, J and clone size, and the DNA gave D and trimming. Recorded for this sample are about 88,000 clones; about 89% of them occurred a single time. In total, the top ten clones hold about 1.7% of the sample.

Note on this clone: The specificity of this receptor is unknown. No much larger clone is present one base from it, and per-base qualities are unavailable.

The chain employs TRBV5-1 and TRBJ2-1; the D gene is unclear. Sequencing used peripheral blood. This receptor was obtained from a human donor with active COVID-19. The donor label of this sample is uncertain. The CDR3 protein: CASSADNEQFF. The sequence in DNA is TGCGCCAGCAGCGCGGACAATGAGCAGTTCTTC.